The 3 T cell receptor beta chains in this list originate from one sample, sequenced in a study of tumor-infiltrating lymphocytes in primary liver carcinoma. Using a constant-region primer together with ProtoScript II reverse transcriptase, TCR beta cDNA was made from 500 ng of total RNA. Nested multiplex PCR, run for three rounds with slightly modified ARM-PCR, yielded TCR beta libraries. A C-beta reverse primer was combined with TRBV1-TRBV30 forward primers in the first two PCR rounds, and each round had roughly 11 cycles. Using its own MiXCR run on the multiplex PCR reads, TCRdb lists one record per CDR3 protein. In the table there are 310,000 or so distinct CDR3 sequences, less than 70% of which are singletons. Both blood RNA, taken from unsorted whole blood, and germline DNA were extracted. Sample: peripheral blood. The receptors originated from a man aged 35-49 years with primary liver carcinoma and hepatitis B virus infection.

As concerns this clonotype: Germline is not matched at one junction end, which may reflect a read error. The chain recombines TRBV4-1 with TRBJ2-7; either TRBD1 or TRBD2 may fit D (6 bases each). Looked up from germline, CDR1 is MGHRA and CDR2 is YSYEKL. This CDR3 spans 16 amino acids. CDR3 bases: TGCGCCAGCAGCCAAGCGGAGGGGGGACCCTCCTACGAGCACTACTTC. Translation gives CASSQAEGGPSYEHYF.

The V and J genes are TRBV5-1 and TRBJ2-7; 8 nucleotides agree with TRBD2. Losses at the gene ends were 0 bases for V and 4 bases for J; bases not matched to a gene: 15. The CDR3 has 18 residues. The V gene's germline CDR1 is SGHRS and CDR2 YFSETQ. The CDR3 DNA follows: TGCGCCAGCAGCTTGGTGGGACTAACGGGAGGGCCGAAGTACGAGCAGTACTTC. As protein: CASSLVGLTGGPKYEQYF.

The sample holds a few counts of this clonotype. Being one base from a much bigger clone, this may be a read error. The genes are TRBV7-8 and TRBJ2-7; 7 bases align to TRBD1. The junction had 10 bases not matched to a gene; V was cut back by 7 bases and J by 4 bases. The V gene's germline CDR1 is SGHVS and CDR2 FQNEAQ. This CDR3 has 14 amino acids. As DNA, the CDR3 is TGTGCCAGCATCCCTACAGGGGTGGGATACGAGCAGTACTTC. Translation gives CASIPTGVGYEQYF. Based on the CDR3 plus reference TRBV7-8 and TRBJ2-7, the full variable domain is GAGVSQSPRYKVAKRGQDVALRCDPISGHVSLFWYQQALGQGPEFLTYFQNEAQLDKSGLPSDRFFAERPEGSVSTLKIQRTQQEDSAVYLCASIPTGVGYEQYFGPGTRLTVT.